This is a list of T cell receptor beta chains from one sample in a study of T cell responses to AZD1222 COVID-19 vaccine. Produced via immunoSEQ multiplex PCR; TCRdb's table is partial and in-frame only. The sample consists of over 150,000 clones, approximately 94% of them appearing once. Sample: peripheral blood, taken 28 days after the second AZD1222 dose. These receptors were obtained from an adult who received the AZD1222 COVID-19 vaccine. The CDR3 runs from the conserved cysteine through the conserved F or W. The D gene is left open where the match is weak. Expanded clones are given a class, and other clones once, few, many or no size at all.

clone size	V gene	J gene	D gene	CDR3 DNA	CDR3 protein
NA	TRBV21-1	TRBJ2-2	NA	TGTGCCAGCAGCATCCTCCGGACGTCCGGGGAGCTGTTTTTT	CASSILRTSGELFF
NA	TRBV14	TRBJ1-4	NA	TGTGCCAGCAGCCGGACTTTAACAGGGCGCGGTGAAAAACTGTTTTTT	CASSRTLTGRGEKLFF
NA	TRBV7-9	TRBJ1-6	NA	TGTGCCAGCGGCTTAGCCGGTAGGGGATACTCACCCCTCCACTTT	CASGLAGRGYSPLHF
NA	TRBV12-3/TRBV12-4	TRBJ1-6	NA	TGTGCCAGCAGTTTCCCTAATTCACCCCTCCACTTT	CASSFPNSPLHF
once	TRBV5-4	TRBJ1-5	NA	TGTGCCAGCAGCTCGGACGGCAATAGCAATCAGCCCCAGCATTTT	CASSSDGNSNQPQHF
NA	TRBV5-5	TRBJ2-1	NA	TGTGCCAGCACAACCAGCAATGAGCAGTTCTTC	CASTTSNEQFF
NA	TRBV28	TRBJ2-7	NA	TGTGCCAGCAGTTTTCGGGGGATATCGGAAGCCGAGCAGTACTTC	CASSFRGISEAEQYF
NA	TRBV28	TRBJ1-2	TRBD1	TGTGCCAGCAGTTTATGGAACAGGGGGCTTGGCTACACCTTC	CASSLWNRGLGYTF
NA	TRBV9	TRBJ2-3	TRBD2	TGTGCCAGCAGCGGAGGAGCGGGGGCCAACACAGATACGCAGTATTTT	CASSGGAGANTDTQYF
NA	TRBV7-2	TRBJ1-3	NA	TGTGCCAGCAAGTTCACTATATCTGGAAACACCATATATTTT	CASKFTISGNTIYF
NA	TRBV6-6	TRBJ2-5	TRBD2	TGTGCCAGCAGTTACTCGACTAGCGGGATACAAGAGACCCAGTACTTC	CASSYSTSGIQETQYF
NA	TRBV11-3	TRBJ1-1	NA	TGTGCCAGCAGCTTAATCGGGGGGAAGAGCACTGAAGCTTTCTTT	CASSLIGGKSTEAFF
NA	TRBV5-1	TRBJ2-3	NA	TGCGCCAGCAGCTCTCAAAGACCGAGCACAGATACGCAGTATTTT	CASSSQRPSTDTQYF
NA	TRBV5-1	TRBJ2-3	NA	TGCGCCAGCAGCTTGGTAGTTGGTCTAGACACAGATACGCAGTATTTT	CASSLVVGLDTDTQYF
NA	TRBV19	TRBJ2-7	TRBD2	TGTGCCAGTAGCAAATCGGCGGGGGGCACAACCTACGAGCAGTACTTC	CASSKSAGGTTYEQYF
NA	TRBV2	TRBJ2-3	TRBD1	TGTGCCAGCAGCCCCGACAGGGACCGCGGCACAGATACGCAGTATTTT	CASSPDRDRGTDTQYF
NA	TRBV21-1	TRBJ1-5	NA	TGTGCCAGCAGCAACCGGGTCTTTGTGGAAGAAGAGGGTAATCAGCCCCAGCATTTT	CASSNRVFVEEEGNQPQHF
NA	TRBV5-1	TRBJ1-1	NA	TGCGCCAGCAGCTTGGGGGAGGGGGACACTGAAGCTTTCTTT	CASSLGEGDTEAFF
NA	TRBV2	TRBJ2-1	NA	TGTGCCAGCAGTGAGGTCCCTGAGCAGTTCTTC	CASSEVPEQFF
NA	TRBV2	TRBJ1-3	TRBD1	TGTGCCAGCAGGCTCACACAGGGGGCTTATGGAAACACCATATATTTT	CASRLTQGAYGNTIYF
NA	TRBV28	TRBJ1-4	TRBD1	TGTGCCAGCAGTGCGGACAGGGCTTACGGTAATGAAAAACTGTTTTTT	CASSADRAYGNEKLFF
NA	TRBV9	TRBJ1-2	NA	TGTGCCAGCAGCGTAGGGGACGGCGGCCCATCATATGGCTACACCTTC	CASSVGDGGPSYGYTF
NA	TRBV28	TRBJ2-4	NA	TGTGCCAGCAGCTTCCCTTGGGACGGGGGGCAAAACATTCAGTACTTC	CASSFPWDGGQNIQYF
NA	TRBV6-1	TRBJ1-1	NA	TGTGCCAGCAGTGAAGCGGGGGCGAACACTGAAGCTTTCTTT	CASSEAGANTEAFF
NA	TRBV19	TRBJ1-5	NA	TGTGCCAGTATGGGATGGCAACAGCCCCAGCATTTT	CASMGWQQPQHF
NA	TRBV9	TRBJ2-2	TRBD1	TGTGCCAGCAGCGCCCTGGGGACAGGGGCCGGGGAGCTGTTTTTT	CASSALGTGAGELFF
once	TRBV19	TRBJ2-2	NA	TGTGCCAGTAGTATAGGGGGTGGGACCGGGGAGCTGTTTTTT	CASSIGGGTGELFF
NA	TRBV4-1	TRBJ2-7	TRBD1	TGCGCCAGCAGCCAAGGCACAGGGGATTACGAGCAGTACTTC	CASSQGTGDYEQYF
NA	TRBV3-1/TRBV3-2	TRBJ1-1	NA	TGTGCCAGCAGCCAAGATATAGGGTCCACTGAAGCTTTCTTT	CASSQDIGSTEAFF
NA	TRBV7-8	TRBJ1-2	TRBD1	TGTGCCAGCAGCTTAGATAACTGGACAGGGGGCGCGGAGGGCTACACCTTC	CASSLDNWTGGAEGYTF
NA	TRBV2	TRBJ2-7	TRBD1	TGTGCCGCCCGGGACAGGGCCTACGAGCAGTACTTC	CAARDRAYEQYF
NA	TRBV24-1	TRBJ2-2	TRBD2	TGTGCCACCAGTGACCCAAGCGGGAGGGCGGCGGAGCTGTTTTTT	CATSDPSGRAAELFF
NA	TRBV10-3	TRBJ2-7	NA	TGTGCCGGCAGAACGGGGGCCACACACTACGAGCAGTACTTC	CAGRTGATHYEQYF
NA	TRBV2	TRBJ2-3	TRBD2	TGTGCCAGCAGGGGACTAGCGGGGGAGACGGCTACGCAGTATTTT	CASRGLAGETATQYF
NA	TRBV19	TRBJ2-2	NA	TGTGCCAGTAGTATACGGCCCGGGGAGCTGTTTTTT	CASSIRPGELFF
NA	TRBV27	TRBJ2-3	TRBD2	TGTGCCAGCAGTTGGCTAGCGGGACGGTACACAGATACGCAGTATTTT	CASSWLAGRYTDTQYF
NA	TRBV5-1	TRBJ2-2	NA	TGCGCCAGCAGCTTGGGGCACCGGGACTCTAACACCGGGGAGCTGTTTTTT	CASSLGHRDSNTGELFF
NA	TRBV19	TRBJ1-5	TRBD1	TGTGCCAGTAGTTCCAGGACAGGGGGCGGCAATCAGCCCCAGCATTTT	CASSSRTGGGNQPQHF
NA	TRBV28	TRBJ2-1	TRBD1	TGTGCCAGCAGTTCCCCCCATAGGGGGCGAGTCTATGAGCAGTTCTTC	CASSSPHRGRVYEQFF